This TCR beta chain comes out of a study of vaccination and CD4 T cells after COVID-19. The wider study: Each participant underwent a two-dose regimen of either the BNT162b2 or the mRNA-1273 vaccine.

The Oncomine TCR Beta short-read assay was applied to DNA of cultured CD4+ T cells. TCRdb fed the PCR reads into MiXCR, producing one record per CDR3 protein. The sample yields approximately 12,000 distinct CDR3 sequences, about 75% seen once. CDR1 LNHNV and CDR2 YYDKDF come from the germline V gene (reference sequence). The CDR3 length is 12 residues. Regarding treatment: approximately nine-day PBMC culture with coronavirus spike peptide pools or control peptides (ViraFEST assay). A remark on this clonotype: No antigen is known for it. The junction and the germline gene differ at one end; a read error may be behind it.

This chain joins TRBV15 and TRBJ1-6, with TRBD1 as a possible D gene (5 bases). The TCR sequence derives from a human donor who had recovered from COVID-19. Sequenced input: CD4+ T cells from blood, cultured in vitro. Here the CDR3 reads CATGTPNSPLHF. The CDR3 bases are TGTGCCACCGGGACGCCTAATTCTCCCCTCCACTTT.